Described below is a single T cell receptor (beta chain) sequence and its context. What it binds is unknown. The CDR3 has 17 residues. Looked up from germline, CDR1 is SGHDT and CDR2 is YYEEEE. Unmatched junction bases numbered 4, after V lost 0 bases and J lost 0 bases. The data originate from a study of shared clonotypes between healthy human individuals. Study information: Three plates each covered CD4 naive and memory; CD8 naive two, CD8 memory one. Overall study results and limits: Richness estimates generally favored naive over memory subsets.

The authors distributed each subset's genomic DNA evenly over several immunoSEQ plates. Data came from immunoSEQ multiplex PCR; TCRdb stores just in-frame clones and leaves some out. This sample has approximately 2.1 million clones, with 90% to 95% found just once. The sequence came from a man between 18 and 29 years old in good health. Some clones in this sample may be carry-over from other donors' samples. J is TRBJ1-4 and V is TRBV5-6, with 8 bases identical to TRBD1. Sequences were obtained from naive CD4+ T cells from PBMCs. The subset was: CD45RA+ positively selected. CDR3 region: CASSLGQGRATNEKLFF. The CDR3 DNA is TGTGCCAGCAGCTTGGGACAGGGGAGGGCAACTAATGAAAAACTGTTTTTT.